A selection of T cell receptor beta chains follows, all from one sample in a study of T cell responses to AZD1222 COVID-19 vaccine. The assay was immunoSEQ multiplex PCR, and TCRdb's table has in-frame clones only and misses some. The sample yields about 110,000 clones, roughly 90% seen once. The input for sequencing was peripheral blood, taken 28 days after the second AZD1222 dose. The receptors originated from an adult who received the AZD1222 COVID-19 vaccine. CDR3s include the opening cysteine and the closing phenylalanine or tryptophan. Each record gives: CDR3 DNA, CDR3 protein, D gene, V gene, J gene, clone size. The D gene is left open where the match is weak. Expanded clones are given a class, and other clones once, few, many or no size at all.

TGCGCCAGCAGCTTAACCGCACAGTCCTACGAGCAGTACTTC	CASSLTAQSYEQYF	NA	TRBV5-1	TRBJ2-7	NA
TGTGCCAGCAGCCCAGGGACAGGGGTACGGACCGGGGAGCTGTTTTTT	CASSPGTGVRTGELFF	TRBD1	TRBV7-6	TRBJ2-2	once
TGTGCCAGCAGTCGGGACAGGGGGGCCTACAATGAGCAGTTCTTC	CASSRDRGAYNEQFF	TRBD1	TRBV5-4	TRBJ2-1	once
TGCGCCAGCGGTCGGCCCGAGCAGTTGGGATTGGAGACCCAGTACTTC	CASGRPEQLGLETQYF	NA	TRBV10-1	TRBJ2-5	NA
TGTGCCAGCAGTTTTGGCCTAACGGCCAATCAGCCCCAGCATTTT	CASSFGLTANQPQHF	NA	TRBV28	TRBJ1-5	NA
TGTGCCAGCAGTTACACACAGGGCTCTGGAAACACCATATATTTT	CASSYTQGSGNTIYF	NA	TRBV6-5	TRBJ1-3	once
TGCGCCAGCAGCCTAGCGGTGGGAACCGGGGAGCTGTTTTTT	CASSLAVGTGELFF	TRBD2	TRBV5-1	TRBJ2-2	NA
TGTGCCAGCAGCCCATCCAGGGGCTCGGGCACTGAAGCTTTCTTT	CASSPSRGSGTEAFF	NA	TRBV9	TRBJ1-1	NA
TGTGCCAGCAGCTCACTGATCGACAGCTCAAATCAGCCCCAGCATTTT	CASSSLIDSSNQPQHF	NA	TRBV28	TRBJ1-5	NA
TGTGCCAGCAGTGAAGAGAGCTCCTATAATTCACCCCTCCACTTT	CASSEESSYNSPLHF	NA	TRBV6-1	TRBJ1-6	NA
TGTGCCTGGAACTCGGTCGGTCTAGAGGGCTACACCTTC	CAWNSVGLEGYTF	NA	TRBV30	TRBJ1-2	NA
TGTGCCTGGGAGGCCGGGCGAAACACCATATATTTT	CAWEAGRNTIYF	NA	TRBV30	TRBJ1-3	NA
TGTGCCAGCAGCTTAGGCCGCAGGGGGCTAGGAGGCTACACCTTC	CASSLGRRGLGGYTF	TRBD1	TRBV11-2	TRBJ1-2	NA
TGTGCTAGTGGTTTGATGTTGGGAGGGCTGACCACAGATACGCAGTATTTT	CASGLMLGGLTTDTQYF	TRBD2	TRBV12-5	TRBJ2-3	NA
TGTGCCAGCAGCCGGTTGGGACAGGGCGCCTACGAGCAGTACTTC	CASSRLGQGAYEQYF	TRBD1	TRBV7-6	TRBJ2-7	NA
TGTGCCTGGAGTGTAGCCGGAAACACCATATATTTT	CAWSVAGNTIYF	NA	TRBV30	TRBJ1-3	NA
TGTGCCAGCAGTTACTCCCGGAAGAACACTGAAGCTTTCTTT	CASSYSRKNTEAFF	NA	TRBV6-5	TRBJ1-1	NA